The table lists the clone carrying this T cell receptor beta chain with a count of one. These data originate in a study of blood T cell repertoires in COVID-19. Assay used: immunoSEQ multiplex PCR; TCRdb lists only in-frame clones, some missing. The sample yields under 250,000 clones, around 79% seen once. The receptor was derived from a woman between 40 and 50 years old with COVID-19, enrolled during active disease. Input material: peripheral blood.

For the CDR3, the DNA is TGCGCCAGCAGCGGGACAGGGGACGAGCAGTACTTC. This gives the protein CASSGTGDEQYF. This chain uses TRBV5-1 with TRBJ2-7; 10 bases are shared with TRBD1. Germline-derived CDR1 and CDR2 are SGHRS and YFSETQ. V shed 4 bases and J 5 bases; nucleotides not matched to a gene: 0. The CDR3 runs to 12 residues.